The entry below describes one T cell receptor (beta chain). The antigen remains unidentified. The CDR3 is 14 residues long. The germline CDR1 and CDR2 sequences are SGHDT and YYEEEE. The V end lost 4 bases, the J end lost 7 bases, and 15 bases lay between the germline ends. Universal primer sites and UMIs were introduced during 5'RACE template-switching synthesis of TCR cDNA. TCRdb redid the calling of the 5' RACE reads with MiXCR, one entry per CDR3 protein. In the table there are hundreds of thousands of distinct CDR3 sequences, approximately 13% of which are singletons. The data derive from a study of T cells after yellow fever vaccination. Study-level background: Any fraction with a low cell number was prepared using SMART-Seq v4 Ultra Low Input. General study results and limits: The appearance of a small share of clonotypes in both CD4 and CD8 compartments was observed. Any FACS-sorted repertoire could hold abundant clonotypes that contaminate it from the bulk population.

V gene TRBV5-6 combines with J gene TRBJ2-1, with D possibly TRBD2 on 5 matching bases. This material consisted of PBMCs, taken on the day of the yellow fever booster vaccination. This receptor was identified in a man aged 25-45 years who received the YFV17D yellow fever vaccine. The CDR3 sequence is CASSLGSLANEQFF. In DNA form, the CDR3 reads TGTGCCAGCAGCCTGGGGAGTCTAGCAAATGAGCAGTTCTTC.